These T cell receptor beta chains were read from a single sample in a study of molecular identifiers for immune sequencing clone quantification. TCRdb independently ran MiXCR on the PCR reads; one entry per CDR3 protein. The table has 300,000 to 350,000 distinct CDR3 sequences, 20% to 25% seen once. The sequenced material came from naive CD8+ T cells from blood, with Jurkat cell RNA spiked in. The receptors originated from a human donor in good health. Some libraries in this study had Jurkat cell RNA spiked in. CDR3s include the opening cysteine and the closing phenylalanine or tryptophan. The D gene is left open where the match is weak. Size is stated for part of the rows, as once, few or many counts, or as a class when the clone is expanded.

v_gene	j_gene	abundance	d_gene	CDR3aa	CDR3nt
TRBV25-1	TRBJ2-7	many	.	CASSEVGSYEQYF	TGTGCCAGCAGTGAAGTGGGCTCCTACGAGCAGTACTTC
TRBV6-2/TRBV6-3	TRBJ2-3	.	TRBD1	CASSYSGTGTDTQYF	TGTGCCAGCAGTTATTCCGGGACAGGGACAGATACGCAGTATTTT
TRBV7-9	TRBJ2-1	few	TRBD2	CASSLSLAGASYNEQFF	TGTGCCAGCAGCTTAAGTCTAGCGGGCGCTTCATACAATGAGCAGTTCTTC
TRBV24-1	TRBJ1-5	many	.	CATSAGSGQPQHF	TGTGCCACCAGTGCCGGGTCGGGGCAGCCCCAGCATTTT
TRBV5-1	TRBJ1-6	once	TRBD1	CASRQGAGNSPLHF	TGCGCCAGCAGACAGGGGGCTGGAAATTCACCCCTCCACTTT
TRBV10-3	TRBJ2-7	many	.	CAIRESYEQYF	TGTGCCATCAGAGAAAGCTACGAGCAGTACTTC
TRBV7-6	TRBJ2-5	many	.	CASSSGSQETQYF	TGTGCCAGCAGCTCAGGGTCCCAAGAGACCCAGTACTTC
TRBV20-1	TRBJ1-6	few	.	CSARESEDRVLSPLHF	TGCAGTGCTAGAGAGTCGGAGGACAGAGTTCTCTCACCCCTCCACTTT
TRBV10-3	TRBJ2-5	many	.	CAINQENQETQYF	TGTGCCATCAACCAGGAGAACCAAGAGACCCAGTACTTC
TRBV2	TRBJ1-5	many	TRBD1	CASSTGTALPQPQHF	TGTGCCAGCAGCACCGGGACAGCACTTCCTCAGCCCCAGCATTTT
TRBV12-3/TRBV12-4	TRBJ1-2	few	.	CASSLGVGGYTF	TGTGCCAGCAGCTTAGGGGTCGGCGGCTACACCTTC
TRBV14	TRBJ2-6	many	.	CASSQLTSGANVLTF	TGTGCCAGCAGCCAATTGACATCTGGGGCCAACGTCCTGACTTTC
TRBV4-3	TRBJ2-1	many	TRBD2	CASSHRSSGRSNEQFF	TGCGCCAGCAGCCACCGATCTAGCGGGAGGAGCAATGAGCAGTTCTTC
TRBV28	TRBJ1-5	many	.	CASEKTQGFLYQPQHF	TGTGCCAGCGAGAAGACACAGGGTTTCTTGTATCAGCCCCAGCATTTT
TRBV6-6	TRBJ1-1	many	TRBD1	CASSFNRGTEAFF	TGTGCCAGCAGCTTTAACAGGGGTACTGAAGCTTTCTTT
TRBV7-3	TRBJ2-1	many	.	CASSLYGESSYNEQFF	TGTGCCAGCAGCTTATACGGGGAAAGCTCCTACAATGAGCAGTTCTTC
TRBV30	TRBJ2-2	.	.	CAWDYANTGELFF	TGTGCCTGGGATTACGCGAACACCGGGGAGCTGTTTTTT
TRBV27	TRBJ2-3	few	.	CASSRKEGPDTQYF	TGTGCCAGCAGTAGAAAAGAGGGCCCAGATACGCAGTATTTT
TRBV7-9	TRBJ2-3	.	TRBD2	CASSSNLPTSGGGDTQYF	TGTGCCAGCAGCTCCAACCTCCCAACTAGCGGGGGAGGGGATACGCAGTATTTT
TRBV19	TRBJ2-7	many	.	CASSIDSGPSYEQYF	TGTGCCAGTAGTATAGACTCGGGGCCATCCTACGAGCAGTACTTC
TRBV5-5	TRBJ2-3	many	.	CASSPSQPQDTQYF	TGTGCCAGCAGCCCCAGTCAACCACAAGATACGCAGTATTTT
TRBV2	TRBJ2-7	many	.	CASRDRVYEQYF	TGTGCCAGCAGGGACAGAGTCTACGAGCAGTACTTC
TRBV19	TRBJ1-6	many	.	CASTVGNSPLHF	TGTGCCAGTACCGTGGGGAATTCACCCCTCCACTTT
TRBV5-6	TRBJ2-3	.	.	CASSLDSSTNTQYF	TGTGCCAGCAGCTTGGATTCTAGCACAAATACGCAGTATTTT
TRBV11-2	TRBJ2-1	many	TRBD2	CASSFSPGTSFEQFF	TGTGCCAGCAGCTTTTCCCCCGGGACTAGTTTTGAGCAGTTCTTC
TRBV7-6	TRBJ2-1	.	.	CASSLTQEEQFF	TGTGCCAGCAGCTTAACGCAGGAGGAGCAGTTCTTC
TRBV14	TRBJ2-5	many	.	CASSQDIVETQYF	TGTGCCAGCAGCCAAGATATAGTAGAGACCCAGTACTTC
TRBV4-1	TRBJ2-7	few	.	CASSLGTQLYEQYF	TGCGCCAGCAGCCTAGGGACCCAGTTGTACGAGCAGTACTTC
TRBV7-9	TRBJ2-3	many	.	CASSSVSISTDTQYF	TGTGCCAGCAGCTCGGTGTCCATAAGCACAGATACGCAGTATTTT
TRBV7-2	TRBJ2-5	many	TRBD2	CASSFDVLGLAGLQETQYF	TGTGCCAGCAGCTTCGATGTCTTGGGACTAGCGGGGTTACAAGAGACCCAGTACTTC